This T cell receptor beta chain comes out of a study of blood T cell repertoires in COVID-19 (dated by TCRdb to the early 2020s). Notes on the research overall: Samples covering the acute and convalescent phases of COVID-19 were provided by collaborators in the United States, Italy and Spain. The samples were drawn from two sources: the first 160 participants of the ongoing ImmuneRACE study, and approximately 1,300 subjects contributed by 6 global collaborators. The sample metadata nearly always contained a de-identified subject ID, COVID-19 status, age in years and sex. The repertoires were released in a freely available public database intended as a resource for research on the immune response to SARS-CoV-2. Where HLA class I and class II types were available, the types were taken from metadata supplied by the sample provider, not from assay-based typing. Deeply sampled blood TCRbeta repertoires from subjects exposed to, actively infected with, or recovered from COVID-19 were included in the dataset. The prospective study material was composed of cDNA or gDNA derived from T cells, B-cell-depleted T cells, or PBMCs.

V loses 3 bases at its end and J loses 8 bases; junction bases beyond the gene matches: 17. The germline V gene specifies SGHRS as CDR1 and YFSETQ as CDR2. The CDR3 goes from the cysteine to the phenylalanine over 17 residues. The read is trimmed to its CDR3 DNA, 51 bases read in frame from base 1. Details on this clone: Its recognized antigen is unknown. No base qualities exist here, and no much larger clone lies one base off it.

Participants in the prospective study were enrolled through a virtual design, were aged roughly 18 to 90 years, and lived in approximately 24 United States geographic areas. To assign participants to cohorts, the prospective study relied on clinical history that participants themselves reported in a screening survey and a study questionnaire. For ImmuneRACE Cohort 3, a participant was defined as recovered based on two consecutive negative NP/OP PCR tests, clearance by a healthcare professional, or resolution of symptoms. Each participant in the prospective study had whole blood, serum and a nasopharyngeal or oropharyngeal swab collected by mobile phlebotomists. Prospective study participants could optionally give additional blood draws and questionnaires over an approximately two-month period. Before DNA extraction, blood samples from the prospective study were shipped at room temperature or frozen.

TCRbeta CDR3 regions were amplified from genomic DNA by means of the immunoSEQ Assay, a bias-controlled multiplex PCR. The authors processed their data as follows. The number of nucleated cells in each sample was estimated by amplification of reference gene primers within the assay. Sequence reads were collapsed and filtered to measure the absolute abundance of every unique TCRbeta CDR3 rearrangement. For each sample, productive Simpson clonality was calculated as the square root of Simpson's diversity index across productive rearrangements. TCRdb obtained this table from immuneACCESS and retained in-frame rearrangements with V and J assigned. These tables miss some clones; where compared with another copy, unresolved V genes account for less than half of the shortfall, and the remainder is unexplained. The V and J calls and clone size were taken over from that table, and D and trimming were inferred from the DNA. The sample includes under 350,000 clones, with roughly nine tenths observed a single time. The biggest ten clones account for 2.6% of the sample.

Study-wide findings and limitations: How much clinical and demographic metadata was included differed by source and by participant, and the metadata was provided uncurated.

The receptor comes from a man in his sixties who had recovered from COVID-19. Sequenced sample: PBMCs or T cells enriched from blood (not recorded which). This chain is built from TRBV5-1 and TRBJ2-1, with 7 bases in between that match TRBD2. The DNA sequence follows: TGCGCCAGCAGCTATAGACCCAGCGGGACGATTAGGGATGAGCAGTTCTTC. It specifies CASSYRPSGTIRDEQFF.